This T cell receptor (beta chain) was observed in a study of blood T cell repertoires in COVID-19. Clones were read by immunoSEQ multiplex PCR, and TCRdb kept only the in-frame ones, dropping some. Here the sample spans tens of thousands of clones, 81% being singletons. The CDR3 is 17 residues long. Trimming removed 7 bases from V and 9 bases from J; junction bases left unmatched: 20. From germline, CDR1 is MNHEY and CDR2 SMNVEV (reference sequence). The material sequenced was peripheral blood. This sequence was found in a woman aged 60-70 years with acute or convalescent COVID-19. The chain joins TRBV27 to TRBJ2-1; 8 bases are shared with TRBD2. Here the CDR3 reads CASTPGRSSGLRGEQFF. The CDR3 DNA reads TGTGCCAGCACCCCCGGGCGGTCTAGCGGGCTGCGGGGTGAGCAGTTCTTC.